The 20 T cell receptor beta chains given below trace back to one sample, sequenced in a study of shared clonotypes between healthy human individuals. Naive CD8 cells were CD45RO-negative, positively selected for CCR7, excluding terminally differentiated effector memory CD45RA+ cells. Some clones are missing from TCRdb's copy, which holds only in-frame ones; the method was immunoSEQ multiplex PCR. The sample has about 2 million clones, 85% to 95% seen once. The sample consisted of naive CD8+ T cells sorted from blood. The origin of the receptors is a man aged 18 to 35 in good health.

The gene calls are TRBV28 and TRBJ2-7, with D tentatively TRBD1 or TRBD2 (5 bases each). V was pared by 3 bases and J by 1 base, with 10 bases between. The CDR3 has 14 amino acids. In germline, CDR1 is MDHEN, CDR2 SYDVKM. The CDR3 loop is CASSFEGLSYEQYF. As DNA, the CDR3 is TGTGCCAGCAGTTTCGAGGGGTTATCCTACGAGCAGTACTTC.

V and J are TRBV25-1 and TRBJ2-3, with 7 positions matching TRBD2. The CDR3 is 13 residues long. The V and J ends lost 5 bases and 2 bases, in that order; junction bases with no gene match: 1. Germline V lookup: CDR1 MGHDK, CDR2 SYGVNS. For the CDR3, the DNA is TGTGCCAGCAGTAGCGGGGACACAGATACGCAGTATTTT. Protein sequence: CASSSGDTDTQYF.

This chain uses TRBV6-5 with TRBJ2-3, with D unresolved. With 5 bases removed from V and 6 bases from J, the gap between germline ends came to 9 bases. This CDR3 has 12 residues. Germline V lookup: CDR1 MNHEY, CDR2 SVGAGI. Here the CDR3 DNA reads TGTGCCAGCAGTCCCACGGTGGATACGCAGTATTTT. This sequence encodes CASSPTVDTQYF.

The chain has TRBV7-9 and TRBJ2-7, with D uncertain. The CDR3 loop spans 13 amino acids. V was trimmed by 0 bases and J by 4 bases, leaving 7 bases between them. In germline, CDR1 is SEHNR, CDR2 FQNEAQ (reference sequence). The chain's CDR3 is CASSLAERYEQYF. CDR3 in DNA: TGTGCCAGCAGCTTAGCCGAAAGGTACGAGCAGTACTTC.

The chain employs TRBV5-1 and TRBJ2-3; D is possibly TRBD1 (5 bases). Germline CDR1 and CDR2: SGHRS and YFSETQ. This CDR3 region has 15 residues. V lost 4 bases and J lost 0, with 12 bases in between. DNA for the CDR3: TGCGCCAGCAGCGCCCTAGGGGCTAGCACAGATACGCAGTATTTT. Its protein is CASSALGASTDTQYF.

The chain recombines TRBV27 with TRBJ2-1; 9 bases line up with TRBD2. Germline V gene lookup returns CDR1 MNHEY and CDR2 SMNVEV (reference sequence). CDR3 length: 15 amino acids. V lost 5 bases, J lost 3 bases, and 5 bases stayed unmatched. Written as DNA, the CDR3 is TGTGCCAGCAGTCGATATAGCGGGAGCTACAATGAGCAGTTCTTC. This sequence encodes CASSRYSGSYNEQFF.

For this clone: This CDR3 is also generated by other DNA sequences in the sample. The chain combines TRBV4-1 with TRBJ2-7, with TRBD1 as a possible D gene (6 bases). Trimming cost V 3 bases and J 3 bases, with 9 bases left between them. This CDR3 region has 13 residues. The V gene's germline CDR1 is MGHRA and CDR2 YSYEKL. The CDR3 sequence is CASSHGQLYEQYF. CDR3 sequence (DNA): TGCGCCAGCAGCCATGGACAGCTCTACGAGCAGTACTTC.

V and J are TRBV4-3 and TRBJ2-1; D uncertain. This CDR3 is built from 16 residues. Germline CDR1 LGHNA, CDR2 YSLEER. Trimming took 0 bases from V and 0 from J, leaving 9 bases between them. Written as DNA, the CDR3 is TGCGCCAGCAGCCAAGAATTGGTGAACTCCTACAATGAGCAGTTCTTC. The encoded protein is CASSQELVNSYNEQFF.

The V and J genes are TRBV4-1 and TRBJ2-5, with D possibly matching TRBD1 (5 bases). CDR1 and CDR2 (germline): MGHRA, YSYEKL. The ends were cut back, 4 bases at V and 0 bases at J, with 9 bases in the middle. CDR3 length equals 14 residues. The CDR3 region has the DNA TGCGCCAGCAGCCGAACGACAGACCAAGAGACCCAGTACTTC. It encodes CASSRTTDQETQYF.

The chain uses TRBV4-1 and TRBJ2-3; 8 bases are a match to TRBD2. Germline V gene sequence: CDR1 MGHRA, CDR2 YSYEKL. Trimming removed 3 bases from V and 2 bases from J; junction bases left unmatched: 4. CDR3 length equals 15 residues. CDR3 nucleotides: TGCGCCAGCAGCCACCCGACTAGCGACACAGATACGCAGTATTTT. It is translated as CASSHPTSDTDTQYF.

The V call is TRBV7-8, the J call TRBJ2-2; no clear D gene. From germline, CDR1 is SGHVS and CDR2 FQNEAQ. The V gene lost 6 bases and the J gene lost 1 base, with 6 bases spanning the gap. CDR3 length: 13 amino acids. DNA of the CDR3: TGTGCCAGCAGTCAACAGAACACCGGGGAGCTGTTTTTT. Translating gives CASSQQNTGELFF.

This clone appeared a single time. The chain has TRBV27 and TRBJ2-7, with TRBD2 matching 9 bases. The CDR3 covers 17 residues. V shed 4 bases and J 3 bases; nucleotides not matched to a gene: 13. Germline V CDR1 and CDR2: MNHEY, SMNVEV (reference sequence). This CDR3 is CASSSSFTAGGRYEQYF. The CDR3 coding sequence is TGTGCCAGCAGTTCCTCTTTCACAGCGGGGGGACGCTACGAGCAGTACTTC.

The chain couples TRBV12-2 to TRBJ1-6; TRBD1, the table's D call, was not compared with the DNA. TRBV12-2 counts as a pseudogene. CDR3 size: 13 residues. The CDR3 bases are TGTGCAAGTCGTCACAGGGGATATTCACCCCTCCACTTT. Translation gives CASRHRGYSPLHF.

The chain combines TRBV4-1 with TRBJ2-7; D gene uncertain. V was shortened by 1 base and J by 3 bases, with 13 bases between the two germline ends. Germline CDR1 MGHRA, CDR2 YSYEKL. CDR3 size: 15 residues. Here the CDR3 DNA reads TGCGCCAGCAGCCAAGGTATGACCGGCTACTACGAGCAGTACTTC. Amino acid sequence: CASSQGMTGYYEQYF.

The V gene is TRBV7-9, the J gene TRBJ2-5; the match to TRBD2 covers 7 bases. With 3 bases clipped from V and 5 bases from J, the junction kept 9 bases outside the gene matches. The CDR3 consists of 15 residues. The germline gives CDR1 SEHNR, CDR2 FQNEAQ (reference sequence). The CDR3 loop is CASSFYGSGAETQYF. CDR3 in DNA: TGTGCCAGCAGCTTTTACGGGAGCGGGGCGGAGACCCAGTACTTC. Complete variable domain (other parts from reference TRBV7-9 and TRBJ2-5): DTGVSQNPRHKITKRGQNVTFRCDPISEHNRLYWYRQTLGQGPEFLTYFQNEAQLEKSRLLSDRFSAERPKGSFSTLEIQRTEQGDSAMYLCASSFYGSGAETQYFGPGTRLLVL.

With regard to this clone: Other DNA variants within this sample encode the same CDR3. The gene calls are TRBV4-1 and TRBJ2-1; D remains ambiguous. The CDR3 has 14 residues. V gave up 1 base and J gave up 1 base, with 5 bases separating them. Germline V gives CDR1 MGHRA, CDR2 YSYEKL. In DNA, the CDR3 is TGCGCCAGCAGCCAAGGGGGATCCTACAATGAGCAGTTCTTC. It encodes CASSQGGSYNEQFF.

This chain joins TRBV28 and TRBJ2-3; tentative D call: TRBD1 (6 bases). The CDR3 covers 16 residues. CDR1 is MDHEN, CDR2 SYDVKM, per germline. Trimming removed 4 bases at V and 1 base at J, with 15 bases between. CDR3 in DNA: TGTGCCAGCAGTTACCCGTGGGGGCCGGGCACAGATACGCAGTATTTT. Protein product: CASSYPWGPGTDTQYF.

The J gene is TRBJ1-6, the V gene TRBV7-6, with D possibly TRBD1 on 6 matching bases. The CDR3 runs 14 residues. Germline CDR1 and CDR2: SGHVS and FNYEAQ. Trimming removed 2 bases from V and 10 bases from J, with 12 bases in between. For the CDR3, the DNA is TGTGCCAGCAGCTTACCAGGGGCAGGATCACCCCTCCACTTT. This gives the protein CASSLPGAGSPLHF.

Regarding this clone: The identical CDR3 is also encoded by other nucleotide sequences in the sample. This sequence joins TRBV7-6 and TRBJ2-7, with D tentatively TRBD1 (6 bases). This CDR3 spans 13 amino acids. Germline CDR1 and CDR2: SGHVS and FNYEAQ. V dropped 3 bases and J dropped 4 bases, with 10 bases sitting between them. The CDR3: CASSLQGKYEQYF. The CDR3 DNA follows: TGTGCCAGCAGCTTGCAGGGGAAGTACGAGCAGTACTTC. The full variable domain, with the rest looked up from reference TRBV7-6 and TRBJ2-7, is GAGVSQSPRYKVTKRGQDVALRCDPISGHVSLYWYRQALGQGPEFLTYFNYEAQQDKSGLPNDRFSAERPEGSISTLTIQRTEQRDSAMYRCASSLQGKYEQYFGPGTRLTVT.

The chain carries TRBV27 and TRBJ1-6; 7 positions match TRBD1. The CDR3 runs 13 residues. V lost 8 bases, J lost 9 bases, and 7 bases stayed unmatched. CDR1 and CDR2 (germline): MNHEY, SMNVEV (reference sequence). In DNA, the CDR3 is TGTGCCAGCCAGACAGGGATCGGTTCACCCCTCCACTTT. Amino acids: CASQTGIGSPLHF.